The clone carrying this TCR beta chain was seen a few times. The data were obtained in a study of identical twins. After template switching added a universal primer site, the resulting cDNA carried unique molecular identifiers. TCRdb reprocessed the 5' RACE reads via MiXCR and lists one record per CDR3 protein. The table has approximately 600,000 distinct CDR3 sequences, roughly 7.2% seen once. The V and J ends lost 3 bases and 2 bases, in that order; junction bases with no gene match: 2. The germline V gene encodes CDR1 MNHNS and CDR2 SASEGT. The CDR3 is 17 residues long. The same data also went into a second study, on yellow fever vaccine responses in identical twins.

Material: PBMCs. This chain connects TRBV6-1 to TRBJ2-1, with 15 bases identical to TRBD2. The receptor was derived from a woman aged 18-29 years in good health. The CDR3 DNA sequence: TGTGCCAGCAGTGAGAGGACTAGCGGGAGGGCCTACAATGAGCAGTTCTTC. It encodes CASSERTSGRAYNEQFF.